The 10 T cell receptor beta chains below all came from one sample that was sequenced in a study of cytomegalovirus exposure and HLA in healthy donors. Only in-frame clones appear in the TCRdb table, and some are missing; sequencing was by immunoSEQ multiplex PCR. Of 200,000 or so clones listed, around 84% are singletons. The sequencing sample was made of PBMCs. These receptors all stem from a man younger than 35 in good health and CMV-seropositive.

This clone has a single count. The rearrangement joins TRBV19 to TRBJ2-3; 7 bases are a match to TRBD1. In germline, CDR1 is LNHDA, CDR2 SQIVND (reference sequence). The CDR3 consists of 16 residues. Trimming removed 2 bases from V and 2 bases from J; junction bases left unmatched: 7. CDR3 sequence: CASSIRGTETTDTQYF. CDR3 bases: TGTGCCAGTAGTATAAGAGGGACAGAGACCACAGATACGCAGTATTTT. Full variable domain (rest looked up from reference TRBV19 and TRBJ2-3): DGGITQSPKYLFRKEGQNVTLSCEQNLNHDAMYWYRQDPGQGLRLIYYSQIVNDFQKGDIAEGYSVSREKKESFPLTVTSAQKNPTAFYLCASSIRGTETTDTQYFGPGTRLTVL.

This rearrangement joins TRBV30 to TRBJ2-7, with 12 bases matching TRBD2. In germline, CDR1 is GTSNPN, CDR2 SVGIG (reference sequence). The CDR3 runs to 12 residues. V lost 1 base to trimming and J lost 12 bases; unmatched junction nucleotides: 4. This CDR3 is CAWSDLAGGGYF. The DNA for the CDR3 is TGTGCCTGGAGTGATCTAGCGGGAGGGGGGTACTTC.

The chain employs TRBV19 and TRBJ2-7; 7 positions agree with TRBD2. Germline-derived CDR1 and CDR2 are LNHDA and SQIVND (reference sequence). This CDR3 is built from 13 residues. The V gene end was trimmed by 6 bases and the J gene end by 0 bases; junction bases not matched to a gene: 2. Here the CDR3 DNA reads TGTGCCAGTAGGGCTAGCGGCTCCTACGAGCAGTACTTC. Translating it yields CASRASGSYEQYF. Full variable domain (outside the CDR3, taken from reference TRBV19 and TRBJ2-7): DGGITQSPKYLFRKEGQNVTLSCEQNLNHDAMYWYRQDPGQGLRLIYYSQIVNDFQKGDIAEGYSVSREKKESFPLTVTSAQKNPTAFYLCASRASGSYEQYFGPGTRLTVT.

This clone was counted between two and nine times. The V and J genes are TRBV13 and TRBJ2-4, with unresolved D. The germline V gene has CDR1 PRHDT and CDR2 FYEKMQ (reference sequence). V was trimmed by 0 bases and J by 0 bases, leaving 6 bases between them. The CDR3 is 15 amino acids. In nucleotides, the CDR3 is TGTGCCAGCAGCTTAGGAGTCGGAGCCAAAAACATTCAGTACTTC. This sequence encodes CASSLGVGAKNIQYF.

This rearrangement joins TRBV7-9 to TRBJ2-5, with D possibly matching TRBD1 (5 bases). Per germline, CDR1 SEHNR and CDR2 FQNEAQ (reference sequence). CDR3 size: 12 residues. V was cut by 10 bases and J by 2 bases, with 11 bases left in between. The CDR3 protein is CATQGRQETQYF. CDR3 sequence (DNA): TGTGCCACCCAGGGAAGACAAGAGACCCAGTACTTC. The full variable domain, its missing parts supplied by reference TRBV7-9 and TRBJ2-5, is DTGVSQNPRHKITKRGQNVTFRCDPISEHNRLYWYRQTLGQGPEFLTYFQNEAQLEKSRLLSDRFSAERPKGSFSTLEIQRTEQGDSAMYLCATQGRQETQYFGPGTRLLVL.

V is TRBV6-4 and J is TRBJ2-5; D remains unclear. CDR3 length: 13 amino acids. Deletions cut 5 bases from V and 4 bases from J, with 11 bases between. Per the germline V gene, CDR1 is MRHNA and CDR2 is SNTAGT. The DNA of the CDR3 is TGTGCCAGCAGTTACGTAGCCCGAGAGACCCAGTACTTC. Protein product: CASSYVARETQYF.

This chain joins TRBV10-3 and TRBJ2-1, with TRBD2 matching over 8 bases. This CDR3 comprises 16 residues. Losses at the gene ends were 3 bases for V and 5 bases for J; bases not matched to a gene: 9. The germline V gene has CDR1 ENHRY and CDR2 SYGVKD. The CDR3 protein is CAISDLGLASDNEQFF. The CDR3, as DNA: TGTGCCATCAGTGACCTAGGACTAGCATCTGACAATGAGCAGTTCTTC.

The CDR3 sequence: CASSLGTVSKGGNTEAFF. DNA of the CDR3: TGTGCCAGCAGCTTAGGTACTGTAAGCAAAGGGGGGAACACTGAAGCTTTCTTT. This rearrangement joins TRBV7-8 to TRBJ1-1, with D perhaps TRBD1 (6 bases). V shed 1 base and J shed 1 base, with 19 bases lying between them. This CDR3 is 18 amino acids long. Looked up from germline, CDR1 is SGHVS and CDR2 is FQNEAQ.

V gene TRBV9 combines with J gene TRBJ2-1, with 9 bases identical to TRBD2. This CDR3 spans 14 amino acids. The J segment lost 9 bases and the V segment lost 6 bases, leaving 10 bases of the junction unmatched. The germline V gene has CDR1 SGDLS and CDR2 YYNGEE. The DNA for the CDR3 is TGTGCCAGCACCCTTGGACTAGCGAGGACTGAGCAGTTCTTC. Translation gives CASTLGLARTEQFF.

This chain uses TRBV9 with TRBJ2-5, with 14 bases lining up with TRBD2. This CDR3 has 17 amino acids. The trim removed 3 bases at V and 5 bases at J, leaving 9 bases unmatched. The germline V gene encodes CDR1 SGDLS and CDR2 YYNGEE. CDR3 in amino acids: CASSGGTSGSIGETQYF. The CDR3 DNA is TGTGCCAGCAGCGGCGGGACTAGCGGGAGTATAGGGGAGACCCAGTACTTC. Drawing the rest from reference TRBV9 and TRBJ2-5, the complete variable domain is DSGVTQTPKHLITATGQRVTLRCSPRSGDLSVYWYQQSLDQGLQFLIQYYNGEERAKGNILERFSAQQFPDLHSELNLSSLELGDSALYFCASSGGTSGSIGETQYFGPGTRLLVL.